The entry that follows covers one TCR beta chain sequence. Its antigen remains unidentified. This entry belongs to a study of T cells in Graves' hyperthyroidism and ophthalmopathy. General study points: The blood repertoire included most of the expanded thyroid clonotypes above 0.001.

Active moderate-to-severe ophthalmopathy, Clinical Activity Score at least 3, NOSPECS at least 4, under 3 months' duration. Diagnosis relied on clinical symptoms, serum thyroxine and TRAb, thyroid ultrasound and orbital computed tomography. Out of over 7.5 ml of fresh peripheral blood came the PBMCs. The TCR beta CDR3 regions underwent amplification using RNA transcripts as the source. Using the HTBI primer set, a first-round RT-PCR was run on the TCR CDR3. TCRdb passed the multiplex PCR reads through MiXCR, listing each CDR3 protein once. This sample has fewer than 450,000 distinct CDR3 sequences, with roughly 15% found just once. V was shortened by 1 base and J by 2 bases, with 8 bases between the two germline ends. The CDR3 is 13 residues long. In germline, CDR1 is DFQATT, CDR2 SNEGSKA (reference sequence).

The clonotype comes from a woman aged 60-75 years with Graves' ophthalmopathy. This chain joins TRBV20-1 and TRBJ1-2; weak D call: TRBD1 (5 bases). Specimen: blood. The CDR3 sequence is CSARAGQNYGYTF. The CDR3 nucleotides read TGCAGTGCTAGAGCGGGGCAGAACTATGGCTACACCTTC.